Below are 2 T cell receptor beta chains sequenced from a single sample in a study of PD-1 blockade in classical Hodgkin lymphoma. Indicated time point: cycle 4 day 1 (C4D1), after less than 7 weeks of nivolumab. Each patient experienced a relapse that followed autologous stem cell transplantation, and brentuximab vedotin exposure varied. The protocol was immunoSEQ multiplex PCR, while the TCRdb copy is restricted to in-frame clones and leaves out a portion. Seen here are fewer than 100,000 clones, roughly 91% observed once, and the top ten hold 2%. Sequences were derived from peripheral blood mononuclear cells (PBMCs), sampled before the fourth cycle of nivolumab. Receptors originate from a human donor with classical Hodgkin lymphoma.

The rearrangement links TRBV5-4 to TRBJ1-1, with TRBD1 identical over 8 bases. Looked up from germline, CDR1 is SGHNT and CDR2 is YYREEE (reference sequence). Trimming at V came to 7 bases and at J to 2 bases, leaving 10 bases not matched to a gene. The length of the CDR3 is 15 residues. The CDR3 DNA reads TGTGCCAGCGGCAAGGTAGGACAGGGAAACACTGAAGCTTTCTTT. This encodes CASGKVGQGNTEAFF.

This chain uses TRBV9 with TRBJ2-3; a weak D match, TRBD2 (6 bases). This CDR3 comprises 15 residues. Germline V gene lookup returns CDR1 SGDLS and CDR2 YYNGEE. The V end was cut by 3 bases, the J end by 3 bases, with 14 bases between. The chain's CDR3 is CASSARGGGTDTQYF. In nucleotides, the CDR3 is TGTGCCAGCAGCGCGAGGGGTGGGGGGACAGATACGCAGTATTTT.